The 9 T cell receptor beta chains presented below share a single source sample, sequenced in a study of T-cell memory formation after mild COVID-19. TCRdb processed the 5' RACE reads anew with MiXCR; each CDR3 protein has one entry. The sample consists of just over 300,000 distinct CDR3 sequences, less than 20% of them appearing once. The sample consisted of PBMCs or a T cell subset sorted from them (not recorded which). The origin of the receptors is a man aged 18 to 29 who had mild COVID-19 (a few samples of this study predate the infection). Cell type and time point are not known.

This clonotype occurred many times. This chain uses TRBV7-9 with TRBJ2-1, with TRBD2 matching over 11 bases. The CDR3 spans 18 residues. CDR1 is SEHNR and CDR2 is FQNEAQ in the germline V gene (reference sequence). V lost 2 bases, J lost 0 bases, and 6 bases stayed unmatched. The CDR3 here is CASSLQLAGAGSYNEQFF. In DNA form, the CDR3 reads TGTGCCAGCAGCTTACAACTAGCGGGGGCCGGCTCCTACAATGAGCAGTTCTTC.

V usage is TRBV25-1 and J usage is TRBJ1-1, with D possibly matching TRBD1 (5 bases). V shed 4 bases and J shed 10 bases, with 22 bases lying between them. CDR3 length equals 15 residues. In germline, CDR1 is MGHDK, CDR2 SYGVNS. The CDR3 reads CASSAAGTLTVGAFF. The CDR3 DNA is TGTGCCAGCAGTGCGGCAGGGACGTTAACCGTTGGAGCTTTCTTT.

The V gene is TRBV10-3, the J gene TRBJ2-5, with D uncertain. CDR3 length: 15 residues. Germline CDR1 reads ENHRY; CDR2 reads SYGVKD. Trimming took 2 bases from V and 0 from J, leaving 10 bases between them. For the CDR3, the DNA is TGTGCCATCAGTGAGGGCGGACGGAACCAAGAGACCCAGTACTTC. Translating gives CAISEGGRNQETQYF.

This clonotype was counted a few times. This sequence joins TRBV11-2 and TRBJ2-7; D gene uncertain. This CDR3 spans 11 amino acids. The ends were cut back, 5 bases at V and 3 bases at J, with 5 bases in the middle. Germline values: CDR1 SGHAT, CDR2 FQNNGV. This CDR3 is CASSPFYEQYF. In DNA, the CDR3 is TGTGCCAGCAGCCCATTCTACGAGCAGTACTTC.

A few counts support this clonotype. The V call is TRBV7-2, the J call TRBJ1-2; D uncertain. With 2 bases removed from V and 4 bases from J, the gap between germline ends came to 2 bases. Germline assignment: CDR1 SGHTA and CDR2 FQGNSA. The CDR3 runs 11 residues. Written as DNA, the CDR3 is TGTGCCAGCAGCTTAACCTATGGCTACACCTTC. Translated, it gives CASSLTYGYTF.

The rearrangement uses TRBV5-4 and TRBJ2-7; no clear D gene. The CDR3 contains 13 residues. Germline CDR1 SGHNT, CDR2 YYREEE (reference sequence). Deletions cut 1 base from V and 5 bases from J, with 10 bases between. This chain's CDR3 is CASSLKGFHEQYF. In DNA form, the CDR3 reads TGTGCCAGCAGCTTGAAAGGGTTCCACGAGCAGTACTTC.

V usage is TRBV5-4 and J usage is TRBJ2-3, with D possibly being TRBD2 (6 bases). V was trimmed by 1 base and J by 6 bases, leaving 12 bases between them. The CDR3 has 14 amino acids. Germline V gives CDR1 SGHNT, CDR2 YYREEE (reference sequence). CDR3 protein: CASSLRGGKDTQYF. CDR3 nucleotides: TGTGCCAGCAGCTTGAGGGGAGGCAAGGATACGCAGTATTTT.

The chain couples TRBV5-1 to TRBJ2-7; 10 bases fit TRBD1. The CDR3 consists of 15 residues. CDR1 is SGHRS, CDR2 YFSETQ, per germline. V gave up 4 bases and J gave up 5 bases; unmatched junction bases: 9. In DNA form, the CDR3 reads TGCGCCAGCAGCATACGACCGGGACAGGGGAACGAGCAGTACGTC. As protein: CASSIRPGQGNEQYV.

The rearrangement joins TRBV5-1 to TRBJ1-2; D ambiguous. CDR3 size: 15 residues. Germline CDR1 and CDR2: SGHRS and YFSETQ. V lost 5 bases and J lost 4, with 18 bases in between. The CDR3 nucleotides are TGCGCCAGCAGGCCAGTTTACCGCCAGATCTATGGCTACACCTTC. Its protein is CASRPVYRQIYGYTF. Together with reference TRBV5-1 and TRBJ1-2, the CDR3 gives the full variable domain: KAGVTQTPRYLIKTRGQQVTLSCSPISGHRSVSWYQQTPGQGLQFLFEYFSETQRNKGNFPGRFSGRQFSNSRSEMNVSTLELGDSALYLCASRPVYRQIYGYTFGSGTRLTVV.